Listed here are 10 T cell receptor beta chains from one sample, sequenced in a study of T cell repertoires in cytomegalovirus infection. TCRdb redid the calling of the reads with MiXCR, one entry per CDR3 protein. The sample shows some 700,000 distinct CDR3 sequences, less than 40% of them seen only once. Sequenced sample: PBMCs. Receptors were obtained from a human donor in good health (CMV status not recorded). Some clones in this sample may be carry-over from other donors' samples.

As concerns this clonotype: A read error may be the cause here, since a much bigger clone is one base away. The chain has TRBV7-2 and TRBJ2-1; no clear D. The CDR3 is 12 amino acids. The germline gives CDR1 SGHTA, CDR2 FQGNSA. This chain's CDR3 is CASSSKDNEKFF. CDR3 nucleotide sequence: TGTGCCAGCAGCTCCAAAGACAATGAGAAGTTCTTC.

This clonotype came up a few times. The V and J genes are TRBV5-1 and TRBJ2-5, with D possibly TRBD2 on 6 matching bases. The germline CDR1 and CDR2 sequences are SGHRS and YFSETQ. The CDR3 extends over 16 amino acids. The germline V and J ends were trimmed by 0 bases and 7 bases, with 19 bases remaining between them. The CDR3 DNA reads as TGCGCCAGCAGCTTGGCCAGGGACTCCAAATATTCGACCCAGTACTTC. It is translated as CASSLARDSKYSTQYF.

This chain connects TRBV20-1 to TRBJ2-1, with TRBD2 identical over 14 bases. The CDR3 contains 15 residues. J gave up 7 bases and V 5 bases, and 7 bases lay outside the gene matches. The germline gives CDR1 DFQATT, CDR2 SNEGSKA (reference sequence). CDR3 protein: CSAGTSGRIVNEQFF. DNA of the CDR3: TGCAGTGCTGGGACTAGCGGGAGAATTGTGAATGAGCAGTTCTTC.

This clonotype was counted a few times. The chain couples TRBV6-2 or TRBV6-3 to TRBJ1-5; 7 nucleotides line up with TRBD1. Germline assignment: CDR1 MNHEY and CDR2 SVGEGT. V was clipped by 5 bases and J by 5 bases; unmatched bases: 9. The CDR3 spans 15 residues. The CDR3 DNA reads TGTGCCAGCAGTCGAATAATGACAGGGCATCAGCCCCAGCATTTT. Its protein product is CASSRIMTGHQPQHF.

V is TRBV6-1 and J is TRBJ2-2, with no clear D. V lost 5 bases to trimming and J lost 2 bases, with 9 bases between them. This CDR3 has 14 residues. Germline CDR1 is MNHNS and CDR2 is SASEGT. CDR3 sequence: CASSRDFNTGELFF. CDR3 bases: TGTGCCAGCAGTCGCGACTTCAACACCGGGGAGCTGTTTTTT.

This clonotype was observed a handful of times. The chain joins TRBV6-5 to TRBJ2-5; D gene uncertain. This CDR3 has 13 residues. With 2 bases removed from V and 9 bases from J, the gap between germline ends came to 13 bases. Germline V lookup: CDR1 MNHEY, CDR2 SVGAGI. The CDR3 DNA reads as TGTGCCAGCAGTTACAGCAGCTTCCACGCCCAGTACTTC. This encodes CASSYSSFHAQYF.

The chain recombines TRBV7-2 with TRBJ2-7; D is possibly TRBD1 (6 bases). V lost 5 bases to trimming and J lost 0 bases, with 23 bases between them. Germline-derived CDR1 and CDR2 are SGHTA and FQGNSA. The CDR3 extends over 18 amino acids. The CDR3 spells CASSTGSLGLTISYEQYF. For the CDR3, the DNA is TGTGCCAGCAGCACAGGGTCCCTCGGACTTACTATCTCCTACGAGCAGTACTTC. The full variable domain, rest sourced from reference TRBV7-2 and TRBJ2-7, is GAGVSQSPSNKVTEKGKDVELRCDPISGHTALYWYRQSLGQGLEFLIYFQGNSAPDKSGLPSDRFSAERTGGSVSTLTIQRTQQEDSAVYLCASSTGSLGLTISYEQYFGPGTRLTVT.

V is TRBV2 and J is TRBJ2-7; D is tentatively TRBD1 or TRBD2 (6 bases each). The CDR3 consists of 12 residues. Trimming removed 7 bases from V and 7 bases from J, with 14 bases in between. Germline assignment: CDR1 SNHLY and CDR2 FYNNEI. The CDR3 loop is CASTEQGGEQYF. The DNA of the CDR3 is TGTGCCAGCACCGAACAGGGAGGAGAGCAGTACTTC.

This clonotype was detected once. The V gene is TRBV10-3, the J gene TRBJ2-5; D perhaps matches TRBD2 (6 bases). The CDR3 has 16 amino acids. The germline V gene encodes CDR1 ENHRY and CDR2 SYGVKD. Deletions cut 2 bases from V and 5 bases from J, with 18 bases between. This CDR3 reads CAISENLGGAGETQYF. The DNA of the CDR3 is TGTGCCATCAGTGAGAATCTGGGGGGAGCGGGCGAGACCCAGTACTTC.

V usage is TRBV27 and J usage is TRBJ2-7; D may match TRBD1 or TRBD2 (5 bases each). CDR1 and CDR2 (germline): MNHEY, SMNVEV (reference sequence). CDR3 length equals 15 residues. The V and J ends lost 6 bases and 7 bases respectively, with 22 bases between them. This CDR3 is CASSLQGRAFYEQYF. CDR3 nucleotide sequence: TGTGCCAGCAGCCTCCAGGGACGGGCGTTCTATGAGCAGTACTTC.